This is a list of T cell receptor beta chains from one sample in a study of CXCR3-negative and CXCR3-positive naive CD8 T cells. TCRdb re-called the 5' RACE reads; one entry per CDR3 protein, DNA not given. Its clone listing holds about 89,000 distinct CDR3 sequences. Sample: naive CXCR3+ CD8+ T cells from blood. The receptors were gathered from a human donor in good health. Some clones in this sample may be carry-over from other donors' samples. Both conserved end residues are part of each CDR3.

TRBV27	13	TRBJ2-4	CASSLSPKNIQYF
TRBV12-3/TRBV12-4	11	TRBJ1-1	CASTPQAEAFF
TRBV4-1	17	TRBJ2-7	CASSQEGLAVVPYEQYF
TRBV20-1	13	TRBJ2-2	CSARDLRPEGLFF
TRBV20-1	16	TRBJ2-1	CSARRSREVSYNEQFF
TRBV2	15	TRBJ2-7	CASSERPGGWDEQYF
TRBV28	15	TRBJ2-1	CASSPAGPEGYEQFF
TRBV14	16	TRBJ1-6	CASSATGYSYNSPLHF
TRBV12-3/TRBV12-4	13	TRBJ2-7	CASSLDSAYEQYF
TRBV20-1	14	TRBJ2-7	CSTSRDPRLYEQYF
TRBV6-2/TRBV6-3	13	TRBJ2-5	CASSYSNMETQYF
TRBV20-1	13	TRBJ2-4	CSARDLGLNIQYF
TRBV5-1	14	TRBJ1-3	CASSLWQPGDTIYF
TRBV13	16	TRBJ2-7	CASSFTGQGYMYEQYF